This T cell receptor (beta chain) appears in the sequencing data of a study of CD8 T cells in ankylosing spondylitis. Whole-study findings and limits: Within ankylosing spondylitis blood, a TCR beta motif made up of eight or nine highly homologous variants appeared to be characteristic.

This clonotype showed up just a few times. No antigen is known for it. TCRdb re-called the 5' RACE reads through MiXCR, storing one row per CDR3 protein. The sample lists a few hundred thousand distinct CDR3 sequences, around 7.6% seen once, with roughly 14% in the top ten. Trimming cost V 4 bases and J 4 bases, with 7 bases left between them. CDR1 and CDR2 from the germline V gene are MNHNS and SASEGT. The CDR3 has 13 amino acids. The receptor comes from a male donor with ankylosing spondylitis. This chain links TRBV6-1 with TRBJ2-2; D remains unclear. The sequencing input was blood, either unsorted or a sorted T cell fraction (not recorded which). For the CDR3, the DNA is TGTGCCAGCAGTGCGACTCGCACCGGGGAGCTGTTTTTT. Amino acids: CASSATRTGELFF.